Presented here are 25 T cell receptor beta chains from one specimen sequenced in a study of regulatory T cells in long-lasting Graves disease. Arm-PCR of CDR3 regions and iRepertoire HTBI primers were the basis on which TCR beta libraries were built. TCRdb called the multiplex PCR reads again in MiXCR, with one record for every CDR3 protein. The sample holds hundreds of thousands of distinct CDR3 sequences, roughly 15% seen once. The sample's time point: newly diagnosed GD, antithyroid drugs for less than 3 months. From PBMCs, RNA was extracted and then used to make the TCR library. These data were also reused for a study on T cells in Graves' hyperthyroidism and ophthalmopathy.

This sample comprised peripheral blood mononuclear cells (PBMCs), obtained at new diagnosis, from a patient treated with antithyroid drugs. These receptors were obtained from a woman under 40 with Graves disease.

The V gene is TRBV27, the J gene TRBJ2-3; D gene uncertain. Germline-derived CDR1 and CDR2 are MNHEY and SMNVEV (reference sequence). This CDR3 region has 18 residues. Between the trimmed V and J ends, which lost 7 bases and 2 bases, there was a span of 25 bases. The CDR3 region is CASILPARPNSYTDTQYF. The CDR3 nucleotides are TGTGCCAGCATTCTCCCGGCCCGGCCTAACTCTTACACAGATACGCAGTATTTT.

V is TRBV5-1 and J is TRBJ2-7; possibly TRBD1 for D (5 bases). The CDR3 sequence is 12 residues long. V was trimmed by 5 bases and J by 4 bases, leaving 10 bases between them. Germline values: CDR1 SGHRS, CDR2 YFSETQ. CDR3 sequence: CASRGQGYEQYF. In DNA form, the CDR3 reads TGCGCCAGCAGAGGACAAGGGTACGAGCAGTACTTC.

This clonotype was observed a handful of times. The rearrangement joins TRBV18 to TRBJ1-1; TRBD1 is a possible D gene (6 bases). The CDR3 runs 16 residues. The germline gives CDR1 KGHSH, CDR2 LQKENI. V was trimmed by 6 bases and J by 0 bases, leaving 17 bases between them. The CDR3 sequence is CASSRTDPSLNTEAFF. CDR3 DNA sequence: TGTGCCAGCTCTCGGACAGATCCCTCTTTGAACACTGAAGCTTTCTTT. The full variable domain, with the rest looked up from reference TRBV18 and TRBJ1-1, is NAGVMQNPRHLVRRRGQEARLRCSPMKGHSHVYWYRQLPEEGLKFMVYLQKENIIDESGMPKERFSAEFPKEGPSILRIQQVVRGDSAAYFCASSRTDPSLNTEAFFGQGTRLTVV.

This clonotype was found many times. The rearrangement links TRBV28 to TRBJ2-3; 11 bases map to TRBD2. V lost 4 bases to trimming and J lost 1 base; unmatched junction nucleotides: 16. The CDR3 runs 20 residues. Germline CDR1 reads MDHEN; CDR2 reads SYDVKM. The CDR3 protein is CASSSTGTSGLPTRTDTQYF. CDR3 DNA: TGTGCCAGCAGTTCAACCGGGACTAGCGGTTTACCCACACGCACAGATACGCAGTATTTT. The entire variable domain, with the rest obtained from reference TRBV28 and TRBJ2-3, is as follows: DVKVTQSSRYLVKRTGEKVFLECVQDMDHENMFWYRQDPGLGLRLIYFSYDVKMKEKGDIPEGYSVSREKKERFSLILESASTNQTSMYLCASSSTGTSGLPTRTDTQYFGPGTRLTVL.

This clonotype was detected many times. The V gene is TRBV20-1, the J gene TRBJ1-1; D is uncertain. Germline lookup yields CDR1 DFQATT and CDR2 SNEGSKA (reference sequence). This CDR3 is 10 amino acids long. The CDR3 is CNQVNTEAFF. The CDR3 DNA sequence: TGCAATCAGGTGAACACTGAAGCTTTCTTT.

This clonotype was observed at least ten times. This chain uses TRBV7-2 with TRBJ2-7, with TRBD2 matching 9 bases. Germline V lookup: CDR1 SGHTA, CDR2 FQGNSA. The CDR3 spans 13 residues. The J segment lost 4 bases and the V segment lost 5 bases, leaving 3 bases of the junction unmatched. The CDR3 DNA reads TGTGCCAGCAGCCCTAGCGGGATTTACGAGCAGTACTTC. As protein: CASSPSGIYEQYF.

This clonotype was detected a few times. V usage is TRBV29-1 and J usage is TRBJ2-7; a weak D match, TRBD2 (5 bases). Germline CDR1 SQVTM, CDR2 ANQGSEA. The CDR3 totals 12 residues. Trimming took 5 bases from V and 7 from J, leaving 15 bases between them. The CDR3 is CSVIDGVGEQYF. Here the CDR3 DNA reads TGCAGCGTTATTGACGGGGTGGGGGAGCAGTACTTC.

This clonotype has a count of ten or more. The chain is built from TRBV20-1 and TRBJ1-2; 8 bases line up with TRBD1. CDR3 length: 15 amino acids. Germline-derived CDR1 and CDR2 are DFQATT and SNEGSKA (reference sequence). The ends lost 4 bases at V and 9 bases at J; junction bases unmatched: 16. CDR3: CSATPPAGQGVSYTF. DNA of the CDR3: TGCAGTGCTACCCCCCCGGCCGGACAGGGCGTGAGCTACACCTTC.

This clonotype was counted ten times or more. The J gene is TRBJ1-1, the V gene TRBV7-9, with unresolved D. Germline CDR1 is SEHNR and CDR2 is FQNEAQ (reference sequence). V was pared by 1 base and J by 0 bases, with 9 bases between. This CDR3 comprises 15 residues. The CDR3 is CASSLGPGVNTEAFF. In nucleotides, the CDR3 is TGTGCCAGCAGCTTAGGTCCAGGAGTGAACACTGAAGCTTTCTTT.

Turning to this clonotype: A much larger clone is a single base away; this may be a read error. V and J are TRBV2 and TRBJ1-2; the D is unclear. Germline CDR1 is SNHLY and CDR2 is FYNNEI. V lost 5 bases to trimming and J lost 4 bases, with 11 bases between them. This CDR3 is built from 13 residues. The CDR3 sequence: CASSRGPPYGYTF. The CDR3 DNA is TGTGCCAGCAGTCGAGGTCCACCCTATGGCTACACCTTC.

The count of this clonotype is one. The rearrangement joins TRBV11-1 to TRBJ2-1, with D perhaps TRBD1 or TRBD2 (6 bases each). V lost 5 bases and J lost 8, with 22 bases in between. Germline CDR1 reads SGHAT; CDR2 reads FQDESV (reference sequence). The CDR3 sequence is 16 residues long. CDR3 protein: CASSQTRRGGNDEQFF. Written as DNA, the CDR3 is TGTGCCAGCAGCCAGACCCGGCGAGGGGGGAACGATGAGCAGTTCTTC.

This clonotype was counted many times. This chain links TRBV11-2 with TRBJ2-3; the match to TRBD2 covers 14 bases. V trimming: 5 bases; J trimming: 5 bases; junction bases outside the gene matches: 6. This CDR3 spans 16 amino acids. Germline V lookup: CDR1 SGHAT, CDR2 FQNNGV. CDR3 amino acids: CASSRLAGGFRDTQYF. The DNA of the CDR3 is TGTGCCAGCAGCAGACTAGCGGGAGGGTTCCGAGATACGCAGTATTTT.

This clonotype was counted many times. The V call is TRBV28, the J call TRBJ1-3; 10 nucleotides agree with TRBD1. The length of the CDR3 is 14 residues. Trimming cost V 4 bases and J 8 bases; bases outside gene matches: 5. Germline V CDR1 and CDR2: MDHEN, SYDVKM. The CDR3 DNA is TGTGCCAGCAGTTCCGGACAGGGGGAGGACACCATATATTTT. The encoded protein is CASSSGQGEDTIYF.

This clonotype was detected a few times. This chain joins TRBV6-1 and TRBJ1-2; D possibly corresponds to TRBD1 (5 bases). Germline V gene lookup returns CDR1 MNHNS and CDR2 SASEGT. CDR3 length: 16 amino acids. The V and J ends lost 1 base and 8 bases respectively, with 20 bases between them. The CDR3 DNA reads TGTGCCAGCAGTGAAGGGGGCACATTTGTTAGAGGCGGCTACACCTTC. It is translated as CASSEGGTFVRGGYTF.

The chain has TRBV20-1 and TRBJ2-7; a possible D gene is TRBD2 (5 bases). The CDR3 consists of 14 residues. Trimming took off 1 base at V and 4 bases at J, with 14 bases between the two ends. The V gene's germline CDR1 is DFQATT and CDR2 SNEGSKA (reference sequence). The CDR3 protein is CSARVSGAIYEQYF. Here the CDR3 DNA reads TGCAGTGCTAGAGTGAGCGGAGCGATATACGAGCAGTACTTC.

In regard to this clonotype: A much larger clonotype is one base distant, so this may be a read error. The rearrangement links TRBV30 to TRBJ1-5; D remains unclear. The CDR3 has 13 amino acids. In germline, CDR1 is GTSNPN, CDR2 SVGIG (reference sequence). The CDR3 here is CAWSLVRDQPRHF. For the CDR3, the DNA is TGTGCCTGGAGTCTGGTTCGTGATCAGCCCCGGCATTTT.

About this clonotype itself: Since a much larger clone is just one base distant, this may be a read error. The V call is TRBV28, the J call TRBJ1-6; TRBD1 might be the D (6 bases). This CDR3 is 14 amino acids long. In germline, CDR1 is MDHEN, CDR2 SYDVKM. Trimming stripped 7 bases from V and 10 bases from J, with 17 bases between. The DNA of the CDR3 is TGTGCCAGCATGCCAGGGGCCGCAACATCACCCCTCCACTTT. Translating it yields CASMPGAATSPLHF.

In its sample, this clonotype was seen many times. This chain uses TRBV15 with TRBJ2-7; 7 positions agree with TRBD2. Germline trimming cut 0 bases from V and 3 bases from J; bases unmatched to any gene: 8. Germline V gene lookup returns CDR1 LNHNV and CDR2 YYDKDF (reference sequence). The CDR3 is 16 amino acids. The CDR3 protein is CATSRDFAGEGYEQYF. The CDR3 nucleotides are TGTGCCACCAGCAGAGATTTTGCGGGAGAGGGCTACGAGCAGTACTTC.

This clonotype was observed at least ten times. This chain joins TRBV2 and TRBJ1-3; no firm D call. The CDR3 is 15 amino acids. Per the germline V gene, CDR1 is SNHLY and CDR2 is FYNNEI. Trimming pared 3 bases from V and 4 bases from J, leaving 13 bases between. The CDR3 DNA is TGTGCCAGCAGTGATCAAAGTCTCTTCGGAAACACCATATATTTT. Translating gives CASSDQSLFGNTIYF.

This clonotype was seen at least ten times. This chain links TRBV28 with TRBJ2-5, with unresolved D. Trimming took off 5 bases at V and 1 base at J, with 17 bases between the two ends. CDR1 is MDHEN and CDR2 is SYDVKM in the germline V gene. This CDR3 is 16 amino acids long. As DNA, the CDR3 is TGTGCCAGCAGTGTCGCCCAAGCAGGAAGCCAAGAGACCCAGTACTTC. Amino acid sequence: CASSVAQAGSQETQYF. Full variable domain (missing parts from reference TRBV28 and TRBJ2-5): DVKVTQSSRYLVKRTGEKVFLECVQDMDHENMFWYRQDPGLGLRLIYFSYDVKMKEKGDIPEGYSVSREKKERFSLILESASTNQTSMYLCASSVAQAGSQETQYFGPGTRLLVL.

This clonotype was counted a few times. This chain joins TRBV30 and TRBJ1-1; TRBD1 matches 7 bases. V gave up 5 bases and J gave up 3 bases; unmatched junction bases: 9. The germline CDR1 and CDR2 sequences are GTSNPN and SVGIG (reference sequence). The CDR3 consists of 14 residues. CDR3 residues: CAWLKTGQYTEAFF. The CDR3 nucleotides read TGTGCCTGGCTCAAGACAGGGCAATACACTGAAGCTTTCTTT.

This chain joins TRBV3-1 and TRBJ1-2, with 10 bases fitting TRBD1. Germline assignment: CDR1 LGHDT and CDR2 YNNKEL (reference sequence). CDR3 size: 13 residues. With 4 bases clipped from V and 9 bases from J, the junction kept 5 bases outside the gene matches. The chain's CDR3 is CASSPGQGTSYTF. DNA of the CDR3: TGTGCCAGCAGCCCGGGACAGGGGACGAGCTACACCTTC.

This clonotype was counted only a few times. The chain has TRBV29-1 and TRBJ2-3; TRBD1 matches at 10 bases. In germline, CDR1 is SQVTM, CDR2 ANQGSEA. The CDR3 is made up of 16 amino acids. The trim removed 5 bases at V and 2 bases at J, leaving 10 bases unmatched. The CDR3 protein is CSVTTRDRGITDTQYF. The CDR3 coding sequence is TGCAGCGTTACCACCCGGGACAGGGGAATCACAGATACGCAGTATTTT.

This clonotype was seen ten or more times. This chain's CDR3 is CASSTLGALAGNTGELFF. The CDR3 DNA reads TGTGCCAGCAGCACGTTAGGGGCACTAGCGGGAAACACCGGGGAGCTGTTTTTT. This rearrangement joins TRBV11-2 to TRBJ2-2; 10 bases align to TRBD2. The V and J ends lost 5 bases and 2 bases, in that order; junction bases with no gene match: 11. The CDR3 covers 18 residues. Per the germline V gene, CDR1 is SGHAT and CDR2 is FQNNGV.

This clonotype showed up many times. The V gene is TRBV6-1, the J gene TRBJ1-5; D is perhaps TRBD1 (5 bases). The V end lost 10 bases, the J end lost 6 bases, and 16 bases lay between the germline ends. The germline CDR1 and CDR2 sequences are MNHNS and SASEGT. The CDR3 is made up of 13 amino acids. As DNA, the CDR3 is TGTGCCACCGGGACTCTGATGGGTCAGCCCCAGCATTTT. Translated: CATGTLMGQPQHF.